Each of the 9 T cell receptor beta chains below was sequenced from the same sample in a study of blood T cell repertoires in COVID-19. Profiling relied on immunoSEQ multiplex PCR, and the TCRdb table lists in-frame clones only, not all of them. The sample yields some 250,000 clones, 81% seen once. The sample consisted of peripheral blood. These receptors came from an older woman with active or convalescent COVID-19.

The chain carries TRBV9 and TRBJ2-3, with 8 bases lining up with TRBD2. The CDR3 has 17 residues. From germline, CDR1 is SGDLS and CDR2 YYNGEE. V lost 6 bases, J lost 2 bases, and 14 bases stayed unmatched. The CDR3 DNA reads TGTGCCAGCAATCGGCGGGGGGCCCAACCATACACAGATACGCAGTATTTT. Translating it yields CASNRRGAQPYTDTQYF.

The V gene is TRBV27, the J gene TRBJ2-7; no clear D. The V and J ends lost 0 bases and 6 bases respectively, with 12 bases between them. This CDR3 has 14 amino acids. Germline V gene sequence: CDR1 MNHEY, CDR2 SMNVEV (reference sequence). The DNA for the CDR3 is TGTGCCAGCAGTTTATCCCACCTGGCCAGCGAGCAGTACTTC. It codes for CASSLSHLASEQYF.

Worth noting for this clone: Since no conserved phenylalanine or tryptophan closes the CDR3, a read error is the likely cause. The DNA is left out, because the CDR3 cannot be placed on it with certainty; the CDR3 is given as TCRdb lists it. CDR3 in amino acids: CASTIEQGE. The J gene is TRBJ2-3, the V gene TRBV2; the table's D call, TRBD1, has no DNA check behind it. CDR1 and CDR2 from the germline V gene are SNHLY and FYNNEI. The CDR3 numbers 9 amino acids, ends counted.

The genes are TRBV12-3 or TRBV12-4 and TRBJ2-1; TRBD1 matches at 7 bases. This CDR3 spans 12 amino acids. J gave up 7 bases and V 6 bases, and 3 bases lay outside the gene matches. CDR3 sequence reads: CASSRGQNEQFF. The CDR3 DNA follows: TGTGCCAGCAGCCGGGGACAGAATGAGCAGTTCTTC.

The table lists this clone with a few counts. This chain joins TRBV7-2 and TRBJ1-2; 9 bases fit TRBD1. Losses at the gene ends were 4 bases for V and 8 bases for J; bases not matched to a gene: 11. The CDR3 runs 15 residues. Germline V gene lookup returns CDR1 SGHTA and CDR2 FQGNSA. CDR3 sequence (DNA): TGTGCCAGCAGCTCCACCTCCGGGACAGGGAACGGCTACACCTTC. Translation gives CASSSTSGTGNGYTF.

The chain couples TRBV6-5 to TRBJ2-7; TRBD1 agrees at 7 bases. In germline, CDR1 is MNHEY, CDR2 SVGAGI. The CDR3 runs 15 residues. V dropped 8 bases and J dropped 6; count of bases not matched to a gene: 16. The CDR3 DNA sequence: TGTGCCAGCGGCCTTAGGAGACAGGGTGGAGGCGAGCAGTACTTC. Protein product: CASGLRRQGGGEQYF.

CDR3 sequence: CASGLDLGGEAFF. In DNA form, the CDR3 reads TGTGCTAGTGGTTTGGACTTGGGGGGTGAAGCTTTCTTT. V and J are TRBV12-5 and TRBJ1-1; perhaps TRBD1 as D (5 bases). The CDR3 totals 13 residues. Germline V gene data show CDR1 as LGHNT and CDR2 as FRNRAP. V was cut by 1 base and J by 7 bases, with 10 bases left in between. Full variable domain (remainder filled in from reference TRBV12-5 and TRBJ1-1): DARVTQTPRHKVTEMGQEVTMRCQPILGHNTVFWYRQTMMQGLELLAYFRNRAPLDDSGMPKDRFSAEMPDATLATLKIQPSEPRDSAVYFCASGLDLGGEAFFGQGTRLTVV.

CDR3 sequence reads: CASSRATRGWDGYTF. CDR3 in DNA: TGCGCCAGCAGCCGCGCGACTCGGGGTTGGGATGGCTACACCTTC. V usage is TRBV4-1 and J usage is TRBJ1-2; no definite D call. Germline V gives CDR1 MGHRA, CDR2 YSYEKL. V was pared by 4 bases and J by 6 bases, with 18 bases between. The CDR3 length is 15 residues.

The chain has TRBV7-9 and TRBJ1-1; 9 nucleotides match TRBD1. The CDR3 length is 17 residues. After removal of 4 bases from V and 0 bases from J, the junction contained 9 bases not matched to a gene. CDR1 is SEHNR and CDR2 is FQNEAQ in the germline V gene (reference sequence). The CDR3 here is CASSSPGQGPMNTEAFF. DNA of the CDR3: TGTGCCAGCAGCTCCCCGGGACAGGGACCCATGAACACTGAAGCTTTCTTT.